What follows are 5 T cell receptor beta chains derived from one specimen sequenced in a study of response to subunit inactivated influenza vaccine. One entry per CDR3 protein results from TCRdb running MiXCR on the RT-PCR reads. The sample shows over 800,000 distinct CDR3 sequences, approximately 21% of them seen only once. The sequencing used PBMCs from blood, collected 5 days after vaccination. These receptor sequences come from a middle-aged man who received an inactivated influenza vaccine.

This chain joins TRBV4-2 and TRBJ2-3, with D hard to call. Trimming removed 4 bases at V and 0 bases at J, with 14 bases between. Germline values: CDR1 LGHNA, CDR2 YNFKEQ. The CDR3 runs to 16 residues. The CDR3 DNA reads TGTGCCAGCAGCCCCGATCCACTATTTAGCACAGATACGCAGTATTTT. It yields the protein CASSPDPLFSTDTQYF.

The chain couples TRBV11-2 to TRBJ2-3, with a possible D match to TRBD2 (6 bases). Germline CDR1 and CDR2: SGHAT and FQNNGV. Trimming shortened V by 4 bases and J by 4 bases, and 9 bases separated the two germline ends. CDR3 length equals 13 residues. CDR3 sequence reads: CASSSASADTQYF. For the CDR3, the DNA is TGTGCCAGCAGCTCCGCTAGCGCAGATACGCAGTATTTT.

The chain links TRBV19 to TRBJ2-7, with a weak D call TRBD2 (5 bases). V lost 11 bases and J lost 2, with 13 bases in between. Germline V CDR1 and CDR2: LNHDA, SQIVND (reference sequence). This CDR3 has 12 amino acids. CDR3 in DNA: TGTGCCGCCTACGAGGGTACCTACGAGCAGTACTTC. As protein: CAAYEGTYEQYF.

The genes are TRBV5-1 and TRBJ2-1; 12 bases are a match to TRBD2. The CDR3 loop spans 16 amino acids. With 7 bases clipped from V and 2 bases from J, the junction kept 7 bases outside the gene matches. Germline V gene sequence: CDR1 SGHRS, CDR2 YFSETQ. The CDR3 sequence: CASGPLAGGPYNEQFF. CDR3 DNA sequence: TGCGCCAGCGGACCACTAGCGGGAGGACCCTACAATGAGCAGTTCTTC.

The J gene is TRBJ2-3, the V gene TRBV6-1; D unclear. Germline V gives CDR1 MNHNS, CDR2 SASEGT. The V end lost 3 bases, the J end lost 3 bases, and 7 bases lay between the germline ends. The CDR3 sequence is 13 residues long. This chain's CDR3 is CASSDPRTDTQYF. The CDR3 DNA sequence: TGTGCCAGCAGTGACCCCAGAACAGATACGCAGTATTTT.